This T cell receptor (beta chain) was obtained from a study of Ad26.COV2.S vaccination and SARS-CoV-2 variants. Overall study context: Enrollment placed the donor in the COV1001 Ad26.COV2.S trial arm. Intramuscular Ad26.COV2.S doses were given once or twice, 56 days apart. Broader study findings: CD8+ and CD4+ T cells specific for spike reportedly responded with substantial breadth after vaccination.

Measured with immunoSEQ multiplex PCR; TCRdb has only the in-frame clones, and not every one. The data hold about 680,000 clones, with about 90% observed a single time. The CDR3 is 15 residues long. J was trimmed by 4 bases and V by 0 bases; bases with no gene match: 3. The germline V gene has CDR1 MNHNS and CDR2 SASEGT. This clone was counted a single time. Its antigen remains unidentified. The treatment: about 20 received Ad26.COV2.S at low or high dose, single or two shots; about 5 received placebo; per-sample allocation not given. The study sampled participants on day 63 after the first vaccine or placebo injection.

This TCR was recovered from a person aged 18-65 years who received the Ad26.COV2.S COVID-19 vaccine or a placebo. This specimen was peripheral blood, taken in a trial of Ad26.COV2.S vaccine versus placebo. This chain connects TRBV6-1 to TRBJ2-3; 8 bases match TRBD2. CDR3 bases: TGTGCCAGCAGTGAAGCGGGTAGCGGGGCAGATACGCAGTATTTT. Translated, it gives CASSEAGSGADTQYF.